This T cell receptor (beta chain) was captured by sequencing in a study of CD8+ T cells in alopecia areata. This clone was picked up one time. The germline V gene has CDR1 SQVTM and CDR2 ANQGSEA. The CDR3 extends over 12 amino acids. V lost 6 bases to trimming and J lost 7 bases; unmatched junction nucleotides: 7. Extraction and reverse transcription of RNA yielded cDNA as the sequencing template. Assay: immunoSEQ multiplex PCR; the TCRdb copy retains only in-frame clones and omits some. Here the sample spans about 92,000 clones, 44% being singletons. Treatment denoted: oral pan-JAK inhibitor, 5-10 mg twice daily.

Sequenced here: CD8+ T cells sorted from blood, sampled at week 24, from a patient treated with tofacitinib. This chain uses TRBV29-1 with TRBJ2-7, with 9 bases fitting TRBD2. The TCR comes from a human donor with alopecia areata. In DNA, the CDR3 is TGCAGCGTCGTAGCGGGAGTGGGTGAGCAGTACTTC. It is translated as CSVVAGVGEQYF.